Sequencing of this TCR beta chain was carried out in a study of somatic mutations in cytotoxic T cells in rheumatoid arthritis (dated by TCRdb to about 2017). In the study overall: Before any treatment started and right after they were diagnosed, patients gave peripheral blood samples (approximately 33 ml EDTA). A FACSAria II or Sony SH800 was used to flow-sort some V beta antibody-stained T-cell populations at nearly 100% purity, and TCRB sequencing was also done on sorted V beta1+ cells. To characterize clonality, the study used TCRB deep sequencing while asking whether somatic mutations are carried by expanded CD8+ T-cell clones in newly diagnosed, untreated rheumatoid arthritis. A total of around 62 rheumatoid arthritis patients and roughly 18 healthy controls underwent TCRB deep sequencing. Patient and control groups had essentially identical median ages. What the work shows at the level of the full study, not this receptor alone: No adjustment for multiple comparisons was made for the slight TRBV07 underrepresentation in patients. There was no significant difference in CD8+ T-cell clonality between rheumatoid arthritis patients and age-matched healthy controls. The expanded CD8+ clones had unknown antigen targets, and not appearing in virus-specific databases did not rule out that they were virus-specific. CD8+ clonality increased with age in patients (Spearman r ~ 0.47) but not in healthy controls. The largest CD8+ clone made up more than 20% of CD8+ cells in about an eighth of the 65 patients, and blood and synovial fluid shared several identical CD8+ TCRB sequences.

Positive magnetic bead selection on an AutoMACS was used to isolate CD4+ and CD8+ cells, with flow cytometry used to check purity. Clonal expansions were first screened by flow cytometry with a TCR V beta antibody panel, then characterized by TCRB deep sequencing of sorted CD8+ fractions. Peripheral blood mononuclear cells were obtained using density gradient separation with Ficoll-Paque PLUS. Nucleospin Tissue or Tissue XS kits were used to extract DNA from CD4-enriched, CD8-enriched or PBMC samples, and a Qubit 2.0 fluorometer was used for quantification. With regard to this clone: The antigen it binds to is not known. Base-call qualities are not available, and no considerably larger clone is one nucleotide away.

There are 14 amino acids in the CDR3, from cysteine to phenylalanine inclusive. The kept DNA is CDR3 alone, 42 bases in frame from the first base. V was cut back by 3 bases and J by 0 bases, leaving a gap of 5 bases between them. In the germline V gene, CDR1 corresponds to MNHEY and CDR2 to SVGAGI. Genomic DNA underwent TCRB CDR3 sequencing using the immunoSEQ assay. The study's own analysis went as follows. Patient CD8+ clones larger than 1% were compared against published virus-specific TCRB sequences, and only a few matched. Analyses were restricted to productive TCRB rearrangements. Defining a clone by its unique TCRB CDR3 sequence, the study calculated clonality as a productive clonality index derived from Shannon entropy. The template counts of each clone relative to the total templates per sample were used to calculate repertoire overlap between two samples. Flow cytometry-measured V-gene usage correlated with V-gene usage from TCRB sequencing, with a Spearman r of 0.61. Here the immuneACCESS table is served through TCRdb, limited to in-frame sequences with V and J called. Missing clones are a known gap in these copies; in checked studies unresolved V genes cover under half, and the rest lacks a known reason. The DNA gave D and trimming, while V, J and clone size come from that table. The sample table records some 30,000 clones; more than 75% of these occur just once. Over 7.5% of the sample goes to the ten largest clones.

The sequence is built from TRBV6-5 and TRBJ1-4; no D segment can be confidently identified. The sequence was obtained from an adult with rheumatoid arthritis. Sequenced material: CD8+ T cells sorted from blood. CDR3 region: CASSYSATNEKLFF. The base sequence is TGTGCCAGCAGTTATTCTGCAACTAATGAAAAACTGTTTTTT.